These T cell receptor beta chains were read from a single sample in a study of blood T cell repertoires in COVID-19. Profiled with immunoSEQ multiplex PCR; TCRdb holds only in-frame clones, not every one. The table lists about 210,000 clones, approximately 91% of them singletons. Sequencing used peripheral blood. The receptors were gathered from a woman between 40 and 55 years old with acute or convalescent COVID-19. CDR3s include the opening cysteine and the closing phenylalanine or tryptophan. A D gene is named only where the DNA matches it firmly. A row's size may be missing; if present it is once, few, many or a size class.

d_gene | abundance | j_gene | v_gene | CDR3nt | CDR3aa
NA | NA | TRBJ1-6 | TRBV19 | TGTGCCAGTAGCACGGGAGGAGGTTATAATTCACCCCTCCACTTT | CASSTGGGYNSPLHF
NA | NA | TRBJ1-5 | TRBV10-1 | TGCGCCAGCCTTGACTGGAGGGATCAGCCCCAGCATTTT | CASLDWRDQPQHF
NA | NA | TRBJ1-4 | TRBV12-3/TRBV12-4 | TGTGCCAGCAGTTTTGAGGGTGATGAAAAACTGTTTTTT | CASSFEGDEKLFF
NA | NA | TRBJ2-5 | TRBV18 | TGTGCCAGCTCACCAACGCGACAAGAGACCCAGTACTTC | CASSPTRQETQYF
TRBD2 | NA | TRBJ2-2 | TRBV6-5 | TGTGCCAGCAGTTACTTTCTAGCGGGGAACACCGGGGAGCTGTTTTTT | CASSYFLAGNTGELFF
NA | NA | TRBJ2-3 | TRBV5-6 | TGTGCCAGCAGCTTCCAGTTCACAGATACGCAGTATTTT | CASSFQFTDTQYF
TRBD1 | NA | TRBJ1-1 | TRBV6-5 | TGTGCCAGCAGTTACCTCCGAGGACAGGGGGGAACTGAAGCTTTCTTT | CASSYLRGQGGTEAFF
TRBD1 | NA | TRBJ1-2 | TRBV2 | TGTGCCAGCAGTGAACGACAGGGGAACTATGGCTACACCTTC | CASSERQGNYGYTF
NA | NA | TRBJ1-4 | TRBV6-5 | TGTGCCACCAGAGGGCAGGGGTCTACGGAAAAACTGTTTTTT | CATRGQGSTEKLFF
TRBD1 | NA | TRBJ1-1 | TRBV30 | TGTGCCTGGAGTGTACGGTGGACAGGGGAGGTGGGCACTGAAGCTTTCTTT | CAWSVRWTGEVGTEAFF
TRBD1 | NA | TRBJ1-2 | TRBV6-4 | TGTGCCAGCAGTGACTCGAGAAGGGACAGCTTCTATGGCTACACCTTC | CASSDSRRDSFYGYTF
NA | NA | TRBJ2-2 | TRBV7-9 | TGTGCCAGCAGACCCGGGGGGCCCAACACCGGGGAGCTGTTTTTT | CASRPGGPNTGELFF
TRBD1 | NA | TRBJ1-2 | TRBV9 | TGTGCCAGCAGCGTAGGACAGGGTAGTAACTATGGCTACACCTTC | CASSVGQGSNYGYTF
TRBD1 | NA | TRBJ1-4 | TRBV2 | TGTGCCAGCTATAGACAGGGAAGTGAAAAACTGTTTTTT | CASYRQGSEKLFF
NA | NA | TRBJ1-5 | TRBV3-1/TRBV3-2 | TGTGCCAGCAGCCCGCAGGGAAATCAGCCCCAGCATTTT | CASSPQGNQPQHF
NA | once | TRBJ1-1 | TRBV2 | TGTGCCAGCAGTGTGAGCAAGAACACTGAAGCTTTCTTT | CASSVSKNTEAFF
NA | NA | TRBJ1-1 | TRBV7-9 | TGTGCCAGCAGCTTGAGGATGCGGGGGAGCGGCGCTGAAGCTTTCTTT | CASSLRMRGSGAEAFF
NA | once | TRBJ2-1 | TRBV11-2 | TGTGCCAGCAGCTTAGAAGGGGGCTACAATGAGCAGTTCTTC | CASSLEGGYNEQFF
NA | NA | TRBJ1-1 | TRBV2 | TGTGCCAGCAGGGGGCTGGCCGTTACAGGTTTCCCGGGGGACACTGAAGCTTTCTTT | CASRGLAVTGFPGDTEAFF
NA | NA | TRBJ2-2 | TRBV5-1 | TGCGCCACCCAGGGGGGTCCTCCCAACACCGGGGAGCTGTTTTTT | CATQGGPPNTGELFF
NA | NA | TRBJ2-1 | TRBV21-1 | TGTGCCAGCAGGAACAGGGACTACAATGAGCAGTTCTTC | CASRNRDYNEQFF
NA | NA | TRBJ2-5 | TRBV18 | TGTGCCAGCTCACCACCGTCTAGCATTCAAGAGACCCAGTACTTC | CASSPPSSIQETQYF
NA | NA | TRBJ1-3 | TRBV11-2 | TGTGCCAGCAGACCCCAGGGATATTCTGGAAACACCATATATTTT | CASRPQGYSGNTIYF
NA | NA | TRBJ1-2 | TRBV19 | TGTGCCAGTAGCCCGACGAGGAACTATGGCTACACCTTC | CASSPTRNYGYTF
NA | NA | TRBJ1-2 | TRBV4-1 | TGCGCCAGCAGCCAAGCTGACAGGAGAGAGGGCTACACCTTC | CASSQADRREGYTF
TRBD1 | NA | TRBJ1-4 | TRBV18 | TGTGCCAGCTCACCGGGACAGGGTTCCGAAAAACTGTTTTTT | CASSPGQGSEKLFF
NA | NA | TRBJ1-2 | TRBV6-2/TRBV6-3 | TGTGCCAGCAGCTGGAAGGGGAATACGAATGGCTACACCTTC | CASSWKGNTNGYTF
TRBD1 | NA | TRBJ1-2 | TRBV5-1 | TGCGCCAGCCGGGGACAGGGGAGGAACTATGGCTACACCTTC | CASRGQGRNYGYTF
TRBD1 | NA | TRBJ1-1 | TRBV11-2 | TGTGCCAGCAGCGTAGCACAGGGGTGGACTGAAGCTTTCTTT | CASSVAQGWTEAFF
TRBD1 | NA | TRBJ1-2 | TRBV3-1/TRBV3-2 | TGTGCCAGCAGAAGGACAGGGTCTGCTGGCTACACCTTC | CASRRTGSAGYTF
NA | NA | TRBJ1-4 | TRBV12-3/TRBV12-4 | TGTGCCAGCAGACACGACAGTAATGAAAAACTGTTTTTT | CASRHDSNEKLFF
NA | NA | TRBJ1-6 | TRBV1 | TGCACCAGCAGCCAAGACTACAGGGACGATAATTCACCCCTCCACTTT | CTSSQDYRDDNSPLHF
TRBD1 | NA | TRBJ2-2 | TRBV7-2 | TGTGCCAGCAGCTTGACAGGGGGGAACACCGGGGAGCTGTTTTTT | CASSLTGGNTGELFF